The 28 T cell receptor beta chains below come from one sample, sequenced in a study of T cells after yellow fever vaccination. MiXCR, run by TCRdb on the 5' RACE reads, gives a single entry per CDR3 protein. The sample consists of about 320,000 distinct CDR3 sequences, around 4.5% of them appearing once. The sequencing here drew on PBMCs, taken 15 days after the yellow fever booster vaccination. The source is a man aged 18 to 35 who received the YFV17D yellow fever vaccine.

This clonotype was counted many times. The chain has TRBV5-1 and TRBJ2-1, with 8 bases identical to TRBD1. CDR1 and CDR2 from the germline V gene are SGHRS and YFSETQ. The CDR3 covers 16 residues. V shed 0 bases and J 3 bases; nucleotides not matched to a gene: 5. The CDR3 here is CASSLEGTGLYNEQFF. The CDR3 nucleotides read TGCGCCAGCAGCTTGGAAGGGACAGGACTCTACAATGAGCAGTTCTTC.

This chain joins TRBV20-1 and TRBJ2-2, with TRBD1 as a possible D gene (5 bases). The CDR3 has 15 residues. The germline V and J ends were trimmed by 1 base and 4 bases, with 13 bases remaining between them. Germline V gene data show CDR1 as DFQATT and CDR2 as SNEGSKA (reference sequence). CDR3 in DNA: TGCAGTGCTAGAGTAGGCCAGGGTGGCACCGGGGAGCTGTTTTTT. Amino acids: CSARVGQGGTGELFF.

This chain uses TRBV15 with TRBJ1-5; the D is unclear. Trimming removed 1 base from V and 0 bases from J, with 10 bases in between. Germline V gene lookup returns CDR1 LNHNV and CDR2 YYDKDF (reference sequence). This CDR3 region has 16 residues. CDR3 DNA: TGTGCCACCAGCAGAGGGGAACCAAATAGCAATCAGCCCCAGCATTTT. Encoded protein: CATSRGEPNSNQPQHF. Full variable domain (missing parts from reference TRBV15 and TRBJ1-5): DAMVIQNPRYQVTQFGKPVTLSCSQTLNHNVMYWYQQKSSQAPKLLFHYYDKDFNNEADTPDNFQSRRPNTSFCFLDIRSPGLGDTAMYLCATSRGEPNSNQPQHFGDGTRLSIL.

This clonotype was counted ten times or more. This rearrangement joins TRBV6-2 or TRBV6-3 to TRBJ2-1; 7 positions match TRBD2. CDR1 is MNHEY, CDR2 SVGEGT, per germline. Trimming cost V 10 bases and J 6 bases; bases outside gene matches: 12. The CDR3 is 14 amino acids. As DNA, the CDR3 is TGTGCCACCAGGGACTACCGGAAACCCAATGAGCAGTTCTTC. Its protein is CATRDYRKPNEQFF.

This clonotype was observed a few times. CDR3 sequence: CASSPLVGGELFF. CDR3 sequence (DNA): TGTGCCAGCAGCCCCTTAGTCGGCGGGGAGCTGTTTTTT. This chain connects TRBV7-2 to TRBJ2-2; no firm D call. Per the germline V gene, CDR1 is SGHTA and CDR2 is FQGNSA. Deletions cut 5 bases from V and 7 bases from J, with 11 bases between. CDR3 length: 13 amino acids.

This clonotype was counted between two and nine times. The V gene is TRBV6-5, the J gene TRBJ1-1; 8 nucleotides agree with TRBD1. With 6 bases clipped from V and 3 bases from J, the junction kept 6 bases outside the gene matches. The CDR3 runs to 14 residues. Per germline, CDR1 MNHEY and CDR2 SVGAGI. The CDR3 loop is CASRPDRGDTEAFF. CDR3 sequence (DNA): TGTGCCAGCAGACCAGACAGGGGTGACACTGAAGCTTTCTTT.

This clonotype was seen ten or more times. The rearrangement joins TRBV5-1 to TRBJ2-1; perhaps TRBD2 as D (5 bases). The length of the CDR3 is 14 residues. Germline V gene sequence: CDR1 SGHRS, CDR2 YFSETQ. V lost 3 bases and J lost 6, with 13 bases in between. In DNA, the CDR3 is TGCGCCAGCAGCTCCGGCTCACTAGGCAATGAGCAGTTCTTC. Protein sequence: CASSSGSLGNEQFF.

This clonotype was picked up many times. This chain uses TRBV5-1 with TRBJ2-2; D gene unclear. Germline V CDR1 and CDR2: SGHRS, YFSETQ. This CDR3 comprises 16 residues. V lost 0 bases and J 2 bases, leaving 11 bases between the germline ends. The CDR3 sequence is CASSLAVGYNTGELFF. The CDR3 DNA is TGCGCCAGCAGCTTGGCCGTGGGATACAACACCGGGGAGCTGTTTTTT.

This clonotype has a count of ten or more. This chain uses TRBV5-1 with TRBJ2-3, with a possible D match to TRBD1 (6 bases). V gave up 4 bases and J gave up 2 bases, with 14 bases separating them. This CDR3 has 15 residues. Germline lookup yields CDR1 SGHRS and CDR2 YFSETQ. The CDR3 DNA sequence: TGCGCCAGCAGCAGGACGGACAGTAACACAGATACGCAGTATTTT. Amino acids: CASSRTDSNTDTQYF.

This clonotype has a handful of counts. The J gene is TRBJ1-5, the V gene TRBV9, with TRBD1 as a possible D gene (6 bases). Looked up from germline, CDR1 is SGDLS and CDR2 is YYNGEE. Deletions cut 4 bases from V and 5 bases from J, with 16 bases between. The CDR3 extends over 15 amino acids. The CDR3 sequence: CASSREGGTHQPQHF. The CDR3 DNA reads TGTGCCAGCAGCAGAGAGGGGGGAACTCATCAGCCCCAGCATTTT.

This clonotype showed up many times. The chain couples TRBV20-1 to TRBJ1-2; D is undetermined. The CDR3 spans 12 residues. CDR1 and CDR2 from the germline V gene are DFQATT and SNEGSKA (reference sequence). Trimming left V 4 bases short and J 8 bases short, with 14 bases between. In nucleotides, the CDR3 is TGCAGTGCTATAGGGAGTCCCAGGGGCTACACCTTC. Its translation: CSAIGSPRGYTF.

This chain connects TRBV20-1 to TRBJ2-7; the D gene is possibly TRBD1 (5 bases). The V end lost 4 bases, the J end lost 4 bases, and 17 bases lay between the germline ends. The CDR3 length is 14 residues. In germline, CDR1 is DFQATT, CDR2 SNEGSKA (reference sequence). The CDR3 nucleotides are TGCAGTGCTATATCGAATCAGGGTTCTTACGAGCAGTACGTC. Its protein product is CSAISNQGSYEQYV.

This clonotype showed up many times. The chain employs TRBV4-3 and TRBJ2-2; TRBD1 might be the D (8 bases). There are 17 residues in the CDR3. CDR1 LGHNA and CDR2 YSLEER come from the germline V gene. Trimming took 5 bases from V and 4 from J, leaving 20 bases between them. CDR3 protein: CASSFLLDREGTGELFF. CDR3 DNA: TGCGCCAGCAGCTTTCTATTGGACAGGGAGGGCACCGGGGAGCTGTTTTTT.

CDR3 coding DNA: TGTGCCAGCAGTCCGATCAGCGGGAGGCATAATTCACCCCTCCACTTT. Translated, it gives CASSPISGRHNSPLHF. The V and J genes are TRBV6-6 and TRBJ1-6; no clear D gene. The CDR3 extends over 16 amino acids. Germline assignment: CDR1 MNHNY and CDR2 SVGAGI (reference sequence). The V gene lost 5 bases and the J gene lost 5 bases, with 16 bases spanning the gap.

The chain carries TRBV20-1 and TRBJ2-1, with D tentatively TRBD2 (5 bases). This CDR3 has 16 residues. Trimming pared 0 bases from V and 0 bases from J, leaving 12 bases between. Germline V lookup: CDR1 DFQATT, CDR2 SNEGSKA (reference sequence). The CDR3 sequence: CSARDRKRPSYNEQFF. The DNA of the CDR3 is TGCAGTGCTAGAGACCGGAAGCGGCCCTCCTACAATGAGCAGTTCTTC.

This clonotype was found many times. This chain connects TRBV7-6 to TRBJ1-2; 10 bases fit TRBD1. This CDR3 has 15 amino acids. The V gene's germline CDR1 is SGHVS and CDR2 FNYEAQ. The junction had 3 bases not matched to a gene; V was cut back by 3 bases and J by 2 bases. CDR3 amino acids: CASSFVDRGNYGYTF. The CDR3 nucleotides are TGTGCCAGCAGCTTCGTGGACAGGGGGAACTATGGCTACACCTTC.

This clonotype was found a few times. The chain is built from TRBV5-1 and TRBJ2-7; D call uncertain. Germline loops: CDR1 SGHRS, CDR2 YFSETQ. V lost 4 bases to trimming and J lost 2 bases, with 13 bases between them. The CDR3 extends over 14 amino acids. The CDR3 DNA is TGCGCCAGCAGCCCGAGTAAGGCCGCCTACGAGCAGTACTTC. Protein: CASSPSKAAYEQYF. Full variable domain (outside the CDR3, taken from reference TRBV5-1 and TRBJ2-7): KAGVTQTPRYLIKTRGQQVTLSCSPISGHRSVSWYQQTPGQGLQFLFEYFSETQRNKGNFPGRFSGRQFSNSRSEMNVSTLELGDSALYLCASSPSKAAYEQYFGPGTRLTVT.

This clonotype was counted only a few times. The chain carries TRBV18 and TRBJ1-4; 7 bases map to TRBD1. With 7 bases clipped from V and 6 bases from J, the junction kept 5 bases outside the gene matches. The CDR3 covers 13 residues. Germline lookup yields CDR1 KGHSH and CDR2 LQKENI. The CDR3 nucleotides are TGTGCCAGCTTGAGGGGGCTTGATGAAAAACTGTTTTTT. Residues: CASLRGLDEKLFF.

This clonotype has a count of ten or more. V usage is TRBV7-8 and J usage is TRBJ1-6, with unresolved D. CDR1 and CDR2 (germline): SGHVS, FQNEAQ. The CDR3 runs to 14 residues. Trimming left V 3 bases short and J 10 bases short, with 13 bases between. DNA of the CDR3: TGTGCCAGCAGCTTCAAAAGTTCTGGGTCACCCCTCCACTTT. Translation: CASSFKSSGSPLHF.

This clonotype was seen only a few times. The chain links TRBV7-9 to TRBJ2-1, with 8 positions matching TRBD2. The CDR3 length is 14 residues. CDR1 is SEHNR, CDR2 FQNEAQ, per germline (reference sequence). The J segment lost 7 bases and the V segment lost 7 bases, leaving 9 bases of the junction unmatched. The CDR3 nucleotides are TGTGCCAGCAACCCAGGAGCGGGGGTGAATGAGCAGTTCTTC. Its protein product is CASNPGAGVNEQFF.

This clonotype was counted ten times or more. CDR3 DNA sequence: TGCGCCAGCAGCCAAGGGCGACGGCCCACAGATACGCAGTATTTT. Residues: CASSQGRRPTDTQYF. V is TRBV4-3 and J is TRBJ2-3; no reliable D call. CDR1 LGHNA and CDR2 YSLEER come from the germline V gene. Trimming cost V 1 base and J 2 bases, with 10 bases left between them. This CDR3 is 15 amino acids long.

The chain joins TRBV5-1 to TRBJ1-2; D gene ambiguous. This CDR3 has 13 amino acids. Per the germline V gene, CDR1 is SGHRS and CDR2 is YFSETQ. Trimming shortened V by 0 bases and J by 8 bases, and 11 bases separated the two germline ends. In nucleotides, the CDR3 is TGCGCCAGCAGCTTGGAGCCCCTGCGGGGCTACACCTTC. Translating it yields CASSLEPLRGYTF.

There are many counts of this clonotype. The chain carries TRBV7-9 and TRBJ2-3, with TRBD1 identical over 9 bases. Looked up from germline, CDR1 is SEHNR and CDR2 is FQNEAQ (reference sequence). CDR3 size: 15 residues. V was pared by 5 bases and J by 6 bases, with 9 bases of the junction left unmatched. CDR3 protein: CASSEGQGSRDTQYF. The CDR3 DNA is TGTGCCAGCAGCGAAGGACAGGGGTCAAGGGATACGCAGTATTTT.

The V call is TRBV4-3, the J call TRBJ1-6, with a possible D match to TRBD1 (5 bases). V lost 4 bases and J 11 bases, leaving 15 bases between the germline ends. This CDR3 contains 14 residues. Germline V gene sequence: CDR1 LGHNA, CDR2 YSLEER. The CDR3 spells CASSLAREETPLHF. In DNA, the CDR3 is TGCGCCAGCAGCCTGGCCAGGGAGGAAACACCCCTCCACTTT.

V and J are TRBV9 and TRBJ1-2, with a tentative D call TRBD1 (5 bases). The length of the CDR3 is 17 residues. Germline V gene lookup returns CDR1 SGDLS and CDR2 YYNGEE. Deletions cut 0 bases from V and 0 bases from J, with 15 bases between. The CDR3 spells CASSVARDRQANYGYTF. The CDR3 DNA follows: TGTGCCAGCAGCGTAGCCCGGGACCGTCAAGCTAACTATGGCTACACCTTC.

CDR3 in amino acids: CASSQVGPGQGTYGYTF. The CDR3 DNA is TGCGCCAGCAGCCAAGTAGGGCCGGGACAGGGGACCTATGGCTACACCTTC. The chain recombines TRBV4-3 with TRBJ1-2, with 10 nucleotides matching TRBD1. The CDR3 contains 17 residues. The junction had 9 bases not matched to a gene; V was cut back by 1 base and J by 4 bases. In germline, CDR1 is LGHNA, CDR2 YSLEER.

This clonotype was recorded many times. The V call is TRBV7-9, the J call TRBJ2-2, with D possibly being TRBD2 (5 bases). There are 16 residues in the CDR3. Germline V gene sequence: CDR1 SEHNR, CDR2 FQNEAQ (reference sequence). Deletions cut 2 bases from V and 2 bases from J, with 12 bases between. The CDR3 DNA sequence: TGTGCCAGCAGCTTATCAGGAGGTGTAAACACCGGGGAGCTGTTTTTT. Its translation is CASSLSGGVNTGELFF.

This clonotype was observed at least ten times. The chain links TRBV9 to TRBJ2-1; 9 bases are shared with TRBD1. The CDR3 is 20 residues long. The junction had 23 bases not matched to a gene; V was cut back by 3 bases and J by 7 bases. From germline, CDR1 is SGDLS and CDR2 YYNGEE. The CDR3 region is CASSATGIQKDRGSINEQFF. The CDR3 DNA follows: TGTGCCAGCAGCGCGACGGGCATCCAAAAGGACAGGGGATCCATAAATGAGCAGTTCTTC. The variable domain in full, completed from reference TRBV9 and TRBJ2-1, reads DSGVTQTPKHLITATGQRVTLRCSPRSGDLSVYWYQQSLDQGLQFLIQYYNGEERAKGNILERFSAQQFPDLHSELNLSSLELGDSALYFCASSATGIQKDRGSINEQFFGPGTRLTVL.